Shown below are 19 T cell receptor beta chains from a single sample sequenced in a study of Graves' ophthalmopathy and Graves' hyperthyroidism. Beta-chain TCR CDR3 regions were amplified from RNA transcripts. RT-PCR with HTBI primers came first, then second-round multiplex PCR. MiXCR was run by TCRdb on the multiplex PCR reads, yielding one entry per CDR3 protein. This sample has roughly 380,000 distinct CDR3 sequences, with approximately 15% found just once. The specimen was peripheral blood. These TCRs come from a woman aged 18-29 years with stable Graves' hyperthyroidism.

This clonotype was counted a single time. This chain links TRBV12-3 or TRBV12-4 with TRBJ2-7; TRBD2 matches 12 bases. Unmatched junction bases numbered 8, after V lost 5 bases and J lost 3 bases. The CDR3 length is 16 residues. For the CDR3, the DNA is TGTGCCAGCAGTCAACGGACTAGCGGGGTGAGCTACGAGCAGTACTTC. It is translated as CASSQRTSGVSYEQYF.

The sample holds many counts of this clonotype. The chain uses TRBV12-5 and TRBJ1-5, with a tentative D call TRBD1 (5 bases). Trimming left V 6 bases short and J 11 bases short, with 20 bases between. There are 14 residues in the CDR3. Germline V gene lookup returns CDR1 LGHNT and CDR2 FRNRAP. The CDR3 DNA sequence: TGTGCTAGTGGCGCACCGACAGAGCAGGGAACCCAGCATTTT. Translating gives CASGAPTEQGTQHF.

This clonotype was counted at least ten times. The rearrangement joins TRBV5-1 to TRBJ1-5; TRBD1 is a possible D gene (5 bases). Germline CDR1 SGHRS, CDR2 YFSETQ. Trimming stripped 4 bases from V and 1 base from J, with 21 bases between. CDR3 length: 18 residues. The CDR3 DNA follows: TGCGCCAGCAGCGGGGATCGGATGGGCAGGGAAAGCAATCAGCCCCAGCATTTT. It specifies CASSGDRMGRESNQPQHF.

This clonotype was found many times. The CDR3 protein is CSVYLGGDTEAFF. The CDR3 nucleotides read TGCAGCGTTTACTTAGGGGGTGACACTGAAGCTTTCTTT. The rearrangement joins TRBV29-1 to TRBJ1-1; D perhaps matches TRBD1 (6 bases). CDR1 is SQVTM, CDR2 ANQGSEA, per germline. The CDR3 spans 13 residues. V was pared by 5 bases and J by 3 bases, with 13 bases between.

Many counts were recorded for this clonotype. The CDR3 protein is CASSATGTGEAFF. In DNA, the CDR3 is TGTGCCAGCAGTGCTACAGGGACGGGTGAAGCTTTCTTT. This chain uses TRBV2 with TRBJ1-1, with D perhaps TRBD1 (6 bases). This CDR3 is 13 amino acids long. V lost 4 bases to trimming and J lost 7 bases, with 13 bases between them. Germline V gene data show CDR1 as SNHLY and CDR2 as FYNNEI.

As DNA, the CDR3 is TGTGCCAGCAATGGTGAGACAGGGAGCGGCAATCAGCCCCAGCATTTT. It specifies CASNGETGSGNQPQHF. The chain links TRBV6-1 to TRBJ1-5; 7 nucleotides agree with TRBD1. This CDR3 has 16 residues. The V and J ends lost 7 bases and 2 bases, in that order; junction bases with no gene match: 11. The V gene's germline CDR1 is MNHNS and CDR2 SASEGT.

This clonotype was recorded at least ten times. This rearrangement joins TRBV15 to TRBJ2-6; 7 nucleotides line up with TRBD1. Per the germline V gene, CDR1 is LNHNV and CDR2 is YYDKDF (reference sequence). J was trimmed by 3 bases and V by 3 bases; bases with no gene match: 11. The CDR3 loop spans 18 amino acids. CDR3 in amino acids: CATSRHRDSSLGANVLTF. In nucleotides, the CDR3 is TGTGCCACCAGCAGGCACCGGGACAGTTCCCTTGGGGCCAACGTCCTGACTTTC.

This clonotype occurred many times. The chain uses TRBV2 and TRBJ1-1; 7 positions agree with TRBD1. In germline, CDR1 is SNHLY, CDR2 FYNNEI. The V and J ends lost 2 bases and 7 bases, in that order; junction bases with no gene match: 16. The CDR3 totals 17 residues. The CDR3 DNA follows: TGTGCCAGCAGTGAACCCCTCGTGGCAGGGGGTAAAGGTGAAGCTTTCTTT. Its protein is CASSEPLVAGGKGEAFF.

V usage is TRBV6-1 and J usage is TRBJ1-1; D remains unclear. V shed 5 bases and J shed 4 bases, with 11 bases lying between them. Germline V CDR1 and CDR2: MNHNS, SASEGT. The CDR3 covers 13 residues. The CDR3 protein is CASSPVGSTEAFF. CDR3 DNA sequence: TGTGCCAGCAGTCCGGTGGGTAGCACTGAAGCTTTCTTT.

This clonotype has a count of ten or more. The J gene is TRBJ1-6, the V gene TRBV25-1, with D tentatively TRBD1 (6 bases). Per the germline V gene, CDR1 is MGHDK and CDR2 is SYGVNS. V shed 3 bases and J shed 7 bases, with 10 bases lying between them. The CDR3 totals 14 residues. The DNA for the CDR3 is TGTGCCAGCAGTGACGATGGGGGCAATTCACCCCTCCACTTT. It is translated as CASSDDGGNSPLHF.

This clonotype was observed at least ten times. The chain carries TRBV12-3 or TRBV12-4 and TRBJ1-1, with D tentatively TRBD1 (5 bases). CDR3 length: 14 residues. V lost 1 base to trimming and J lost 4 bases, with 10 bases between them. The CDR3 coding sequence is TGTGCCAGCAGTTTAGATTCCGGGGGCACTGAAGCTTTCTTT. This sequence encodes CASSLDSGGTEAFF.

This clonotype was counted many times. V usage is TRBV20-1 and J usage is TRBJ1-2; tentatively, D is TRBD1 (5 bases). Trimming removed 3 bases from V and 5 bases from J, with 13 bases in between. The germline gives CDR1 DFQATT, CDR2 SNEGSKA (reference sequence). The CDR3 loop spans 13 amino acids. CDR3 DNA sequence: TGCAGTGCTAGCCGAACCGGGGGGTATGGCTACACCTTC. Amino acid sequence: CSASRTGGYGYTF.

There are a few counts of this clonotype. The V call is TRBV11-2, the J call TRBJ1-5; the D is unclear. This CDR3 has 14 amino acids. Germline lookup yields CDR1 SGHAT and CDR2 FQNNGV. Trimming pared 4 bases from V and 4 bases from J, leaving 11 bases between. The CDR3 loop reads CASSSGGVNQPQHF. CDR3 coding DNA: TGTGCCAGCAGCTCCGGTGGGGTGAATCAGCCCCAGCATTTT.

Ten or more counts support this clonotype. The chain joins TRBV19 to TRBJ2-7; D tentatively fits TRBD1 or TRBD2 (5 bases each). Trimming pared 10 bases from V and 3 bases from J, leaving 16 bases between. Per the germline V gene, CDR1 is LNHDA and CDR2 is SQIVND (reference sequence). This CDR3 region has 13 residues. The chain's CDR3 is CATNQGVGYEQYF. The CDR3, as DNA: TGTGCCACTAACCAGGGAGTGGGCTACGAGCAGTACTTC.

For this clonotype: This may be a read error: a much more frequent sequence differs by one nucleotide. The CDR3 does not end in the conserved phenylalanine or tryptophan, so this is likely a read error. The chain carries TRBV12-3 or TRBV12-4 and TRBJ1-1; 7 bases line up with TRBD1. The trim removed 7 bases at V and 2 bases at J, leaving 4 bases unmatched. CDR3 length: 13 residues. The CDR3 sequence: CASTRGGNTEAFY. The CDR3 DNA follows: TGTGCCAGCACCAGGGGGGGAAACACTGAAGCTTTCTAT.

This clonotype appeared many times. The chain links TRBV29-1 to TRBJ2-2; D gene ambiguous. The CDR3 extends over 14 amino acids. The V gene lost 2 bases and the J gene lost 2 bases, with 9 bases spanning the gap. Germline V gene data show CDR1 as SQVTM and CDR2 as ANQGSEA. The chain's CDR3 is CSVERHTNTGELFF. The CDR3 bases are TGCAGCGTTGAACGGCACACTAACACCGGGGAGCTGTTTTTT.

This clonotype was observed at least ten times. The chain uses TRBV5-1 and TRBJ2-7, with a tentative D call TRBD1 (5 bases). V lost 0 bases, J lost 4 bases, and 20 bases lay in between. Germline CDR1 and CDR2: SGHRS and YFSETQ. This CDR3 is built from 17 residues. The CDR3 DNA is TGCGCCAGCAGCTTGGAAGGGCGGAGACAGCTGTTTTACGAGCAGTACTTC. Translation: CASSLEGRRQLFYEQYF.

V usage is TRBV15 and J usage is TRBJ2-2; D might be TRBD1 or TRBD2, each matching 5 bases. The CDR3 runs to 14 residues. Trimming removed 6 bases from V and 6 bases from J, with 14 bases in between. The V gene's germline CDR1 is LNHNV and CDR2 YYDKDF (reference sequence). CDR3 in amino acids: CATRPQGEAGELFF. Written as DNA, the CDR3 is TGTGCCACCAGACCCCAGGGAGAGGCCGGGGAGCTGTTTTTT.

This clonotype was seen at least ten times. The J gene is TRBJ1-1, the V gene TRBV5-6; D is unresolved. The germline V gene has CDR1 SGHDT and CDR2 YYEEEE. This CDR3 region has 11 residues. The V end was cut by 3 bases, the J end by 8 bases, with 8 bases between. The CDR3 DNA is TGTGCCAGCAGCTCTGCAGTGGAAGCTTTCTTT. The encoded protein is CASSSAVEAFF. Full variable domain (rest looked up from reference TRBV5-6 and TRBJ1-1): DAGVTQSPTHLIKTRGQQVTLRCSPKSGHDTVSWYQQALGQGPQFIFQYYEEEERQRGNFPDRFSGHQFPNYSSELNVNALLLGDSALYLCASSSAVEAFFGQGTRLTVV.